These 25 T cell receptor beta chains were all obtained from the same sample, sequenced in a study of CD8 T cells in Susac syndrome. RNA was extracted with the RNeasy kit, and a quantity of about 0.45 to 1 ug was reverse transcribed using random hexamers. From the immunoSEQ multiplex PCR reads, TCRdb called clonotypes with MiXCR, one entry per CDR3 protein. The sample has 55,000 to 70,000 distinct CDR3 sequences; around 93% are singletons. Sequenced: CD8+ T cells from PBMCs. The receptors here all came from a human donor in good health.

This clonotype was recorded only once. This chain connects TRBV4-1 to TRBJ1-5, with D possibly matching TRBD1 (5 bases). Trimming took 4 bases from V and 1 from J, leaving 17 bases between them. The germline V gene encodes CDR1 MGHRA and CDR2 YSYEKL. CDR3 length equals 17 residues. The CDR3: CASSRVGLKGSNQPQHF. The CDR3 nucleotides read TGCGCCAGCAGCCGTGTGGGGCTGAAAGGGAGCAATCAGCCCCAGCATTTT.

The V gene is TRBV18, the J gene TRBJ1-5; the match to TRBD1 covers 8 bases. The CDR3 is 16 residues long. V dropped 1 base and J dropped 2; count of bases not matched to a gene: 4. CDR1 and CDR2 (germline): KGHSH, LQKENI. The CDR3, as DNA: TGTGCCAGCTCACCACTCGGACAGGGTCGCAATCAGCCCCAGCATTTT. The encoded protein is CASSPLGQGRNQPQHF.

The chain combines TRBV19 with TRBJ1-5; possible D gene TRBD1, 6 bases. Germline-derived CDR1 and CDR2 are LNHDA and SQIVND (reference sequence). The CDR3 covers 16 residues. The ends were cut back, 2 bases at V and 7 bases at J, with 18 bases in the middle. The CDR3: CASSINPVNREQPQHF. The CDR3 DNA is TGTGCCAGTAGTATAAATCCCGTCAACAGGGAACAGCCCCAGCATTTT.

The chain is built from TRBV3-1 and TRBJ2-4; D may be TRBD1 or TRBD2 (5 bases each). The length of the CDR3 is 15 residues. The V and J ends lost 0 bases and 2 bases respectively, with 8 bases between them. Germline lookup yields CDR1 LGHDT and CDR2 YNNKEL (reference sequence). The CDR3 region is CASSQDGGSKNIQYF. For the CDR3, the DNA is TGTGCCAGCAGCCAAGATGGGGGATCCAAAAACATTCAGTACTTC.

The chain combines TRBV5-1 with TRBJ1-2; D gene unclear. The CDR3 runs to 13 residues. The germline V gene has CDR1 SGHRS and CDR2 YFSETQ. V was shortened by 0 bases and J by 6 bases, with 9 bases between the two germline ends. The CDR3 region has the DNA TGCGCCAGCAGCTTGGTGGCAAGAGATGGCTACACCTTC. It translates to CASSLVARDGYTF.

The chain couples TRBV20-1 to TRBJ2-5, with TRBD2 matching over 12 bases. Trimming cost V 6 bases and J 1 base; bases outside gene matches: 6. Germline V gene sequence: CDR1 DFQATT, CDR2 SNEGSKA (reference sequence). The CDR3 totals 15 residues. CDR3: CSANLAGGIQETQYF. CDR3 nucleotides: TGCAGTGCCAACCTAGCGGGGGGGATCCAAGAGACCCAGTACTTC.

This clonotype has just one count. The genes are TRBV12-3 or TRBV12-4 and TRBJ2-5; D gene uncertain. The CDR3 totals 14 residues. V lost 6 bases, J lost 0 bases, and 11 bases lay in between. CDR3 loop: CASSPSVYQETQYF. For the CDR3, the DNA is TGTGCCAGCAGCCCGTCAGTGTACCAAGAGACCCAGTACTTC.

This chain uses TRBV7-9 with TRBJ2-1; D is perhaps TRBD2 (6 bases). This CDR3 comprises 12 residues. Germline CDR1 reads SEHNR; CDR2 reads FQNEAQ (reference sequence). With 8 bases removed from V and 8 bases from J, the gap between germline ends came to 13 bases. CDR3 nucleotide sequence: TGTGCCAGCCGGAGGGGATTCGATGAGCAGTTCTTC. Its translation is CASRRGFDEQFF.

This clonotype is a singleton in its sample. The chain is built from TRBV27 and TRBJ2-1; D might be TRBD1 or TRBD2, each matching 6 bases. The germline gives CDR1 MNHEY, CDR2 SMNVEV (reference sequence). The CDR3 runs 14 residues. Trimming shortened V by 6 bases and J by 6 bases, and 15 bases separated the two germline ends. As DNA, the CDR3 is TGTGCCAGCAGGAGAGGGGGGTCGAGCAATGAGCAGTTCTTC. The encoded protein is CASRRGGSSNEQFF.

This chain connects TRBV30 to TRBJ2-7; possible D gene TRBD1, 6 bases. The CDR3 is 11 residues long. V lost 5 bases, J lost 3 bases, and 8 bases lay in between. Germline assignment: CDR1 GTSNPN and CDR2 SVGIG (reference sequence). CDR3 amino acids: CAWVDSYEQYF. The CDR3 coding sequence is TGTGCCTGGGTGGACAGCTACGAGCAGTACTTC.

The V and J genes are TRBV28 and TRBJ1-1; D is unclear. From germline, CDR1 is MDHEN and CDR2 SYDVKM. V was pared by 2 bases and J by 6 bases, with 7 bases between. The CDR3 covers 12 residues. As DNA, the CDR3 is TGTGCCAGCAGTTTAATGGGCCCTGAAGCTTTCTTT. As protein: CASSLMGPEAFF.

In DNA form, the CDR3 reads TGCGCCAGCAGCCCCCTGGACACCAGTGGGGAGCTGTTTTTT. Residues: CASSPLDTSGELFF. This chain connects TRBV4-1 to TRBJ2-2; the D gene is possibly TRBD1 (5 bases). Germline CDR1 and CDR2: MGHRA and YSYEKL. The V end lost 4 bases, the J end lost 8 bases, and 14 bases lay between the germline ends. The length of the CDR3 is 14 residues.

The rearrangement joins TRBV7-2 to TRBJ2-6; D perhaps matches TRBD2 (5 bases). From germline, CDR1 is SGHTA and CDR2 FQGNSA. Trimming stripped 5 bases from V and 0 bases from J, with 11 bases between. This CDR3 region has 16 residues. The CDR3 loop is CASSPSWSSGANVLTF. In nucleotides, the CDR3 is TGTGCCAGCAGCCCTAGCTGGAGCTCTGGGGCCAACGTCCTGACTTTC.

This chain connects TRBV4-1 to TRBJ1-3; D ambiguous. The germline V gene encodes CDR1 MGHRA and CDR2 YSYEKL. The CDR3 runs 13 residues. The V end lost 4 bases, the J end lost 4 bases, and 8 bases lay between the germline ends. The DNA for the CDR3 is TGCGCCAGCAGCCCAGTAGGGGGAAACACCATATATTTT. Its translation: CASSPVGGNTIYF.

The chain has TRBV27 and TRBJ2-2, with D perhaps matching TRBD2 (5 bases). The CDR3 is made up of 14 amino acids. The germline V gene has CDR1 MNHEY and CDR2 SMNVEV (reference sequence). Trimming took 6 bases from V and 5 from J, leaving 13 bases between them. This chain's CDR3 is CASSTGRTTGELFF. For the CDR3, the DNA is TGTGCCAGCAGCACGGGGAGAACGACCGGGGAGCTGTTTTTT.

This clonotype has a single count. The chain links TRBV2 to TRBJ2-7, with D unresolved. Germline V gene data show CDR1 as SNHLY and CDR2 as FYNNEI. The CDR3 loop spans 13 amino acids. Trimming shortened V by 1 base and J by 2 bases, and 6 bases separated the two germline ends. For the CDR3, the DNA is TGTGCCAGCAGTGAAGACAATGCCTACGAGCAGTACGTC. This gives the protein CASSEDNAYEQYV.

V gene TRBV7-9 combines with J gene TRBJ2-4; 10 nucleotides match TRBD1. Germline CDR1 and CDR2: SEHNR and FQNEAQ (reference sequence). The CDR3 runs to 14 residues. The V gene end was trimmed by 5 bases and the J gene end by 7 bases; junction bases not matched to a gene: 5. The CDR3 reads CASSETDRGNIQYF. DNA for the CDR3: TGTGCCAGCAGCGAGACGGACAGGGGGAACATTCAGTACTTC.

The V call is TRBV12-3 or TRBV12-4, the J call TRBJ2-3; the match to TRBD2 covers 7 bases. The J segment lost 1 base and the V segment lost 4 bases, leaving 2 bases of the junction unmatched. CDR3 size: 14 residues. CDR3: CASSYGGGTDTQYF. CDR3 coding DNA: TGTGCCAGCAGTTATGGGGGGGGCACAGATACGCAGTATTTT.

This clonotype turned up a few times. The J gene is TRBJ2-1, the V gene TRBV4-1; D gene unclear. This CDR3 has 12 residues. Germline V gene data show CDR1 as MGHRA and CDR2 as YSYEKL. V was cut by 1 base and J by 7 bases, with 5 bases left in between. The CDR3 region has the DNA TGCGCCAGCAGCCAAGGGGTGAATGAGCAGTTCTTC. This encodes CASSQGVNEQFF.

V and J are TRBV25-1 and TRBJ2-7, with TRBD1 as a possible D gene (6 bases). This CDR3 has 14 residues. Trimming left V 4 bases short and J 0 bases short, with 10 bases between. Germline assignment: CDR1 MGHDK and CDR2 SYGVNS. The CDR3 DNA reads as TGTGCCAGCAGTGGGGGGCAGGGCTCCTACGAGCAGTACGTC. It translates to CASSGGQGSYEQYV.

The chain joins TRBV19 to TRBJ1-2, with TRBD1 identical over 10 bases. CDR3 size: 15 residues. The V segment lost 5 bases and the J segment 6 bases; nucleotides outside the gene matches: 9. Germline CDR1 is LNHDA and CDR2 is SQIVND (reference sequence). The CDR3 nucleotides are TGTGCCAGTAGTCTTTTCACGGGACAGGGGAATGGCTACACCTTC. Translated, it gives CASSLFTGQGNGYTF.

This clonotype was counted once. This sequence joins TRBV6-5 and TRBJ2-5, with TRBD2 matching over 8 bases. In germline, CDR1 is MNHEY, CDR2 SVGAGI. V lost 4 bases to trimming and J lost 8 bases; unmatched junction nucleotides: 3. CDR3 length: 12 amino acids. This chain's CDR3 is CASSFSGATQYF. CDR3 DNA: TGTGCCAGCAGTTTTAGCGGGGCTACCCAGTACTTC.

The rearrangement links TRBV2 to TRBJ2-7; a possible D gene is TRBD1 (6 bases). The length of the CDR3 is 15 residues. The germline gives CDR1 SNHLY, CDR2 FYNNEI. Trimming removed 3 bases at V and 2 bases at J, with 14 bases between. CDR3: CASSDSGAEAYEQYV. The CDR3, as DNA: TGTGCCAGCAGTGACTCAGGGGCAGAGGCCTACGAGCAGTACGTC.

V usage is TRBV7-9 and J usage is TRBJ1-2; D uncertain. Germline V lookup: CDR1 SEHNR, CDR2 FQNEAQ (reference sequence). Trimming left V 4 bases short and J 4 bases short, with 25 bases between. The CDR3 runs to 18 residues. The CDR3 protein is CASSSAPESSDPLYGYTF. CDR3 DNA sequence: TGTGCCAGCAGCTCCGCCCCGGAGAGCTCGGATCCTCTCTATGGCTACACCTTC.

This rearrangement joins TRBV7-2 to TRBJ1-1, with TRBD1 matching over 7 bases. The CDR3 length is 15 residues. V trimming: 3 bases; J trimming: 0 bases; junction bases outside the gene matches: 4. Germline V gives CDR1 SGHTA, CDR2 FQGNSA. The CDR3 DNA follows: TGTGCCAGCAGCTTCGGGACAGTCATGAACACTGAAGCTTTCTTT. Translation gives CASSFGTVMNTEAFF. The whole variable domain, remainder taken from reference TRBV7-2 and TRBJ1-1, is GAGVSQSPSNKVTEKGKDVELRCDPISGHTALYWYRQSLGQGLEFLIYFQGNSAPDKSGLPSDRFSAERTGGSVSTLTIQRTQQEDSAVYLCASSFGTVMNTEAFFGQGTRLTVV.